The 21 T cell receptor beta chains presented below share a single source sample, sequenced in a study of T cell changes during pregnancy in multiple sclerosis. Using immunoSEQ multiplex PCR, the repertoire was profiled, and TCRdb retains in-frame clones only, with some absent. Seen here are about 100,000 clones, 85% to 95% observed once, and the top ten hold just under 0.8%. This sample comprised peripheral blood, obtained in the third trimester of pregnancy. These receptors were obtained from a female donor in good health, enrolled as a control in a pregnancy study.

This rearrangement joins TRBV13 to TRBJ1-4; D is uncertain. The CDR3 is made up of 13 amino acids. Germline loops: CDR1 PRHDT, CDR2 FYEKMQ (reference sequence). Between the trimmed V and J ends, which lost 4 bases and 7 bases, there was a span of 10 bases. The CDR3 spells CASSSGEGEKLFF. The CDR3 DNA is TGTGCCAGCAGCTCCGGGGAGGGTGAAAAACTGTTTTTT.

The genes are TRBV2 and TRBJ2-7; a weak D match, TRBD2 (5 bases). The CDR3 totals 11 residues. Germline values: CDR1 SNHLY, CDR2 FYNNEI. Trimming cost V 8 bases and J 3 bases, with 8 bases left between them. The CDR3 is CASGLLYEQYF. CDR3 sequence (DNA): TGTGCCAGCGGACTCCTCTACGAGCAGTACTTC.

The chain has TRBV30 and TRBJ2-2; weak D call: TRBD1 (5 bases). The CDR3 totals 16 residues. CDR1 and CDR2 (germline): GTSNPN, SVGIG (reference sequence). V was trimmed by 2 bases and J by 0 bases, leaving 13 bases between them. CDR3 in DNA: TGTGCCTGGAGTCACCTAGGGGCCGCGAACACCGGGGAGCTGTTTTTT. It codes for CAWSHLGAANTGELFF.

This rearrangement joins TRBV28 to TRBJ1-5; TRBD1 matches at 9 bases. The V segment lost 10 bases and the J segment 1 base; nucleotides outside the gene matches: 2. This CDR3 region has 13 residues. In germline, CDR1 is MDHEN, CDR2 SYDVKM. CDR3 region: CAITGGSNQPQHF. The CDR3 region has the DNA TGTGCCATCACAGGGGGCAGCAATCAGCCCCAGCATTTT.

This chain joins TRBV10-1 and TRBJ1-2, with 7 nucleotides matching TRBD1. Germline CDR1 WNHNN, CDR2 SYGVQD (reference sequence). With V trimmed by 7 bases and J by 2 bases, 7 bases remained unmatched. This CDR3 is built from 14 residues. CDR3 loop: CASKKTGYNYGYTF. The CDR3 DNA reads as TGCGCCAGCAAAAAGACAGGGTACAACTATGGCTACACCTTC.

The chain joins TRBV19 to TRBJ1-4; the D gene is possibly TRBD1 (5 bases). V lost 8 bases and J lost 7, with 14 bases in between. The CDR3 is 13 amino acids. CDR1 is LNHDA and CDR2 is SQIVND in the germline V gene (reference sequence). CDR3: CASSGPGGEKLFF. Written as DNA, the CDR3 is TGTGCCAGTTCCGGGCCGGGGGGTGAAAAACTGTTTTTT.

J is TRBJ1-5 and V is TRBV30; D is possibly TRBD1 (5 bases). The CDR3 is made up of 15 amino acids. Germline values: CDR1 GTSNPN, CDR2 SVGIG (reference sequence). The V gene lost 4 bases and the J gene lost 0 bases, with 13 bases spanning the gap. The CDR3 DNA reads TGTGCCTGGAAAAGCGGGACGGATAGCAATCAGCCCCAGCATTTT. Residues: CAWKSGTDSNQPQHF.

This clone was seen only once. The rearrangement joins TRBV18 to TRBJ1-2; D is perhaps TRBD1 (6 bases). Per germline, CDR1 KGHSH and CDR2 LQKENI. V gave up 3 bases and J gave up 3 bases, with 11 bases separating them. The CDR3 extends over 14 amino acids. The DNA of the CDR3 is TGTGCCAGCTCACCCTGGACAGAGGACTATGGCTACACCTTC. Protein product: CASSPWTEDYGYTF. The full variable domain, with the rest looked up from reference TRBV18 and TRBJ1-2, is NAGVMQNPRHLVRRRGQEARLRCSPMKGHSHVYWYRQLPEEGLKFMVYLQKENIIDESGMPKERFSAEFPKEGPSILRIQQVVRGDSAAYFCASSPWTEDYGYTFGSGTRLTVV.

The CDR3 loop is CASVTGFGNTIYF. The CDR3 DNA is TGTGCCAGCGTGACAGGCTTTGGAAACACCATATATTTT. The chain carries TRBV6-1 and TRBJ1-3; D is possibly TRBD1 (6 bases). There are 13 residues in the CDR3. Germline CDR1 MNHNS, CDR2 SASEGT. The V and J ends lost 8 bases and 3 bases respectively, with 11 bases between them.

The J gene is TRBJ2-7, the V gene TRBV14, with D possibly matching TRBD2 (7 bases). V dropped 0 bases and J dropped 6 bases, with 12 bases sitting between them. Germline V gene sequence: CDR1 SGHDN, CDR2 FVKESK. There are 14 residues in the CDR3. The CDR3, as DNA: TGTGCCAGCAGCCAAGAGGCGGGGGCTTCCGAGCAGTACTTC. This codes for CASSQEAGASEQYF.

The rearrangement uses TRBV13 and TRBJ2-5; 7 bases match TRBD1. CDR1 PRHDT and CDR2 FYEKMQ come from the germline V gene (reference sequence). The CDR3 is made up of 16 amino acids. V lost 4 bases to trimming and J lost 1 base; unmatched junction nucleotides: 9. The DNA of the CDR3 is TGTGCCAGCAGCTCATCAGGGGGAAATGTCCAAGAGACCCAGTACTTC. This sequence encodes CASSSSGGNVQETQYF.

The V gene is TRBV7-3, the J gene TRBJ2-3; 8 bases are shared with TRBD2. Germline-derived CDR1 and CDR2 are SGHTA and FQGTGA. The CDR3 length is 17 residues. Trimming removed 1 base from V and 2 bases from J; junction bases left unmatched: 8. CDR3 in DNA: TGTGCCAGCAGCTTAAGCGGGGGGACACGACTCACAGATACGCAGTATTTT. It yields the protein CASSLSGGTRLTDTQYF. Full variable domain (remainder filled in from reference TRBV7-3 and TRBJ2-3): GAGVSQTPSNKVTEKGKYVELRCDPISGHTALYWYRQSLGQGPEFLIYFQGTGAADDSGLPNDRFFAVRPEGSVSTLKIQRTERGDSAVYLCASSLSGGTRLTDTQYFGPGTRLTVL.

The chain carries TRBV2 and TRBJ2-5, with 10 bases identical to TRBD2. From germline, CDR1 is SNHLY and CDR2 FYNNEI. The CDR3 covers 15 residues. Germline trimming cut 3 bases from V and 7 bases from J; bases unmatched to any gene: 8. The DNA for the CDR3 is TGTGCCAGCAGTGAGGAAGCGGGGGGGGCAGGGACCCAGTACTTC. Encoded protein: CASSEEAGGAGTQYF.

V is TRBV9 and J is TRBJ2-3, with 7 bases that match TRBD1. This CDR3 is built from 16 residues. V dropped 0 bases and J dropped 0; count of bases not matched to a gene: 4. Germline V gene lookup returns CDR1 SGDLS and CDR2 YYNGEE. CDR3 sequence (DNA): TGTGCCAGCAGCGTAGCAGGGACAGTGAGCACAGATACGCAGTATTTT. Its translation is CASSVAGTVSTDTQYF.

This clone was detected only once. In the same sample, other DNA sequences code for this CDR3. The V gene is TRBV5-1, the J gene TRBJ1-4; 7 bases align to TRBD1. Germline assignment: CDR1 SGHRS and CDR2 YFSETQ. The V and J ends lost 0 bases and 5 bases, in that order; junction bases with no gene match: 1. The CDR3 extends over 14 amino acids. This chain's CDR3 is CASSLGQGNEKLFF. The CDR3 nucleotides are TGCGCCAGCAGCTTGGGACAGGGAAATGAAAAACTGTTTTTT.

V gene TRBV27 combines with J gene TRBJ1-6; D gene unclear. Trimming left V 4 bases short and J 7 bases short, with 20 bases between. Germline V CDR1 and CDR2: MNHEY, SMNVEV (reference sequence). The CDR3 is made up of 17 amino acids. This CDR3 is CASSSLVLGVLNSPLHF. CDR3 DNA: TGTGCCAGCAGTTCACTAGTACTCGGGGTACTGAATTCACCCCTCCACTTT.

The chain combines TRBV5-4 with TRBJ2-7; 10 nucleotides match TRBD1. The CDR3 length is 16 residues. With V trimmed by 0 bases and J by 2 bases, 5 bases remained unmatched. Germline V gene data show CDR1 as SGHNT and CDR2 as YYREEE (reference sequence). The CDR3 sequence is CASSLALGTGAYEQYF. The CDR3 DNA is TGTGCCAGCAGCTTGGCCCTTGGGACAGGGGCCTACGAGCAGTACTTC.

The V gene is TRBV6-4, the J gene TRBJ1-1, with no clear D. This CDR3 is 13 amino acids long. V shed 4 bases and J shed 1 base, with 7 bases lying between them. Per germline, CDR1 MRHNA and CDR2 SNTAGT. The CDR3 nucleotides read TGTGCCAGCAGTGTCGAGGCGAACACTGAAGCTTTCTTT. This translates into CASSVEANTEAFF.

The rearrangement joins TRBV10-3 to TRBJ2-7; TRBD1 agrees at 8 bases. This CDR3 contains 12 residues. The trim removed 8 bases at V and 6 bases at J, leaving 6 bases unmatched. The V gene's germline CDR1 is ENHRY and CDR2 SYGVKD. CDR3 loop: CAIAVGTGEQYF. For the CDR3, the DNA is TGTGCCATCGCCGTCGGGACAGGCGAGCAGTACTTC.

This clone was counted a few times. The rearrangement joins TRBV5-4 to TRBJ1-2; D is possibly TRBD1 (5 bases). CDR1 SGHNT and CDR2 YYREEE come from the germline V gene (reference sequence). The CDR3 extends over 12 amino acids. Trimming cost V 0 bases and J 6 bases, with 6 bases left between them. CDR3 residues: CASSLGGDGYTF. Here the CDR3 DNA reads TGTGCCAGCAGCTTGGGGGGCGATGGCTACACCTTC.

The chain's CDR3 is CASSRHLGGNTGELFF. The CDR3 nucleotides read TGTGCCAGCAGCCGCCACCTGGGGGGAAACACCGGGGAGCTGTTTTTT. The chain employs TRBV4-2 and TRBJ2-2; D is possibly TRBD2 (6 bases). Trimming removed 4 bases from V and 2 bases from J, with 14 bases in between. The CDR3 extends over 16 amino acids. The germline CDR1 and CDR2 sequences are LGHNA and YNFKEQ.